Following are 20 T cell receptor beta chains from one sample sequenced in a study of neoadjuvant anti-PD-1 for oral cavity cancer. Libraries were prepared by immunoSEQ multiplex PCR; TCRdb keeps only in-frame clonotypes and omits some of them. The sample consists of some 14,000 clones, 70% of them appearing once. Sequenced material: PBMCs, taken before nivolumab (anti-PD-1) treatment. The receptors stem from a person aged 40 to 85 with oral cavity squamous cell carcinoma.

The chain employs TRBV11-3 and TRBJ1-1; D perhaps matches TRBD1 (5 bases). There are 14 residues in the CDR3. Germline V gene data show CDR1 as SGHNT and CDR2 as YENEEA. The V gene lost 5 bases and the J gene lost 1 base, with 11 bases spanning the gap. In DNA form, the CDR3 reads TGTGCCAGCAGCCCTGGGACGGGGAACACTGAAGCTTTCTTT. As protein: CASSPGTGNTEAFF.

The rearrangement joins TRBV21-1 to TRBJ1-2; the table's D gene call, TRBD1, was not cross checked with the DNA. TRBV21-1 is shown as a pseudogene. The length of the CDR3 is 15 residues. CDR3 sequence (DNA): TGTGCCAGCAGCAACCTGGACAGGGGGAGATATGGCTACACCTTC. Its protein is CASSNLDRGRYGYTF.

This clone appeared a single time. The gene calls are TRBV10-2 and TRBJ2-5; possibly TRBD2 for D (6 bases). The germline V and J ends were trimmed by 6 bases and 5 bases, with 16 bases remaining between them. Looked up from germline, CDR1 is WSHSY and CDR2 is SAAADI. The CDR3 consists of 14 residues. CDR3 amino acids: CASREGGSRETQYF. The CDR3 DNA sequence: TGCGCCAGCAGGGAGGGAGGCTCTCGGGAGACCCAGTACTTC.

This chain links TRBV7-2 with TRBJ2-1; TRBD2 matches at 13 bases. This CDR3 region has 17 residues. Unmatched junction bases numbered 5, after V lost 3 bases and J lost 3 bases. The germline gives CDR1 SGHTA, CDR2 FQGNSA. The chain's CDR3 is CASSFRLAGGLYNEQFF. Written as DNA, the CDR3 is TGTGCCAGCAGCTTCCGACTAGCGGGGGGCCTCTACAATGAGCAGTTCTTC.

The CDR3: CASSPPSGGGTEAFF. The DNA of the CDR3 is TGTGCCAGCTCACCACCCTCAGGGGGCGGCACTGAAGCTTTCTTT. This sequence joins TRBV18 and TRBJ1-1, with 8 bases matching TRBD1. The CDR3 length is 15 residues. In germline, CDR1 is KGHSH, CDR2 LQKENI. V was pared by 0 bases and J by 4 bases, with 4 bases of the junction left unmatched.

The chain uses TRBV30 and TRBJ1-1; D gene unclear. Per the germline V gene, CDR1 is GTSNPN and CDR2 is SVGIG (reference sequence). The CDR3 totals 13 residues. V lost 4 bases to trimming and J lost 4 bases, with 13 bases between them. CDR3 region: CAWKLGLTTEAFF. CDR3 sequence (DNA): TGTGCCTGGAAGTTGGGCCTGACCACTGAAGCTTTCTTT.

CDR3 sequence reads: CASIPRGRGSVQAFF. As DNA, the CDR3 is TGTGCCAGCATCCCTCGGGGGCGCGGGTCGGTGCAAGCTTTCTTT. The V call is TRBV6-5, the J call TRBJ1-1, with D possibly matching TRBD1 (6 bases). CDR1 MNHEY and CDR2 SVGAGI come from the germline V gene. The CDR3 has 15 residues. Trimming took off 7 bases at V and 9 bases at J, with 24 bases between the two ends.

CDR3 DNA sequence: TGTGCCAGCAGCCCTCCGGGACTCTATTATGGCTACACCTTC. It specifies CASSPPGLYYGYTF. The V gene is TRBV5-4, the J gene TRBJ1-2; tentative D call: TRBD1 (5 bases). Per germline, CDR1 SGHNT and CDR2 YYREEE (reference sequence). The ends were cut back, 4 bases at V and 5 bases at J, with 15 bases in the middle. The CDR3 extends over 14 amino acids.

The chain couples TRBV6-1 to TRBJ1-5; 10 nucleotides agree with TRBD1. Germline CDR1 and CDR2: MNHNS and SASEGT. The V and J ends lost 4 bases and 1 base, in that order; junction bases with no gene match: 1. CDR3 length: 15 amino acids. CDR3 in DNA: TGTGCCAGCAGTGGGACAGGGGGGAGCAATCAGCCCCAGCATTTT. It specifies CASSGTGGSNQPQHF.

V usage is TRBV6-5 and J usage is TRBJ2-7, with no clear D. The CDR3 covers 12 residues. From germline, CDR1 is MNHEY and CDR2 SVGAGI. Trimming cost V 5 bases and J 2 bases, with 7 bases left between them. This chain's CDR3 is CASSPSPYEQYF. The CDR3 nucleotides are TGTGCCAGCAGTCCGAGTCCCTACGAGCAGTACTTC.

The J gene is TRBJ2-1, the V gene TRBV5-4, with D perhaps matching TRBD2 (6 bases). Germline lookup yields CDR1 SGHNT and CDR2 YYREEE (reference sequence). The CDR3 is 18 amino acids. Trimming shortened V by 4 bases and J by 5 bases, and 25 bases separated the two germline ends. The CDR3 is CASSPALAGGAVNNEQFF. CDR3 coding DNA: TGTGCCAGCAGCCCGGCTCTGGCCGGGGGAGCCGTTAACAATGAGCAGTTCTTC.

The chain combines TRBV2 with TRBJ1-1; D is ambiguous. V lost 6 bases to trimming and J lost 2 bases, with 4 bases between them. Germline CDR1 and CDR2: SNHLY and FYNNEI. The CDR3 totals 11 residues. CDR3 in amino acids: CASSFNTEAFF. In DNA, the CDR3 is TGTGCCAGCAGCTTCAACACTGAAGCTTTCTTT.

This clone was detected only a few times. The chain carries TRBV19 and TRBJ2-3; 7 positions agree with TRBD2. V gave up 5 bases and J gave up 4 bases; unmatched junction bases: 9. Germline V CDR1 and CDR2: LNHDA, SQIVND (reference sequence). This CDR3 is built from 15 residues. The CDR3 loop reads CASSPLREASDTQYF. In DNA, the CDR3 is TGTGCCAGTAGTCCTCTCCGGGAGGCGTCAGATACGCAGTATTTT.

The rearrangement links TRBV6-4 to TRBJ2-2, with D hard to call. The CDR3 has 13 amino acids. Germline CDR1 is MRHNA and CDR2 is SNTAGT. The ends were cut back, 2 bases at V and 7 bases at J, with 8 bases in the middle. The CDR3, as DNA: TGTGCCAGCAGTGACCAGTTTGGCGGGGAGCTGTTTTTT. Its translation: CASSDQFGGELFF.

This chain connects TRBV19 to TRBJ1-1; D is perhaps TRBD1 (6 bases). CDR1 is LNHDA and CDR2 is SQIVND in the germline V gene (reference sequence). This CDR3 comprises 13 residues. With 4 bases removed from V and 4 bases from J, the gap between germline ends came to 10 bases. DNA of the CDR3: TGTGCCAGTAGTACACAGGGAAGCACTGAAGCTTTCTTT. It translates to CASSTQGSTEAFF.

The rearrangement links TRBV5-4 to TRBJ2-3; 7 bases match TRBD1. The CDR3 is 18 amino acids. Per germline, CDR1 SGHNT and CDR2 YYREEE (reference sequence). J gave up 2 bases and V 3 bases, and 15 bases lay outside the gene matches. In DNA, the CDR3 is TGTGCCAGCAGCTCCGGGACAGCCTTCTCCTACCCCACAGATACGCAGTATTTT. This gives the protein CASSSGTAFSYPTDTQYF.

V and J are TRBV28 and TRBJ1-5; possibly TRBD1 for D (6 bases). In germline, CDR1 is MDHEN, CDR2 SYDVKM. The V and J ends lost 4 bases and 11 bases respectively, with 18 bases between them. This CDR3 spans 14 amino acids. The CDR3 loop is CASSSEQGALAQHF. The CDR3 bases are TGTGCCAGCAGTTCGGAACAGGGTGCCCTAGCCCAGCATTTT.

The rearrangement joins TRBV10-2 to TRBJ2-2; a weak D match, TRBD1 (5 bases). Trimming left V 2 bases short and J 0 bases short, with 10 bases between. This CDR3 is 16 amino acids long. Per the germline V gene, CDR1 is WSHSY and CDR2 is SAAADI. CDR3 residues: CASSEGQGANTGELFF. The CDR3 nucleotides are TGCGCCAGCAGTGAGGGGCAGGGCGCGAACACCGGGGAGCTGTTTTTT.

The V and J genes are TRBV28 and TRBJ1-1, with D perhaps TRBD1 (6 bases). Germline V gives CDR1 MDHEN, CDR2 SYDVKM. This CDR3 is built from 12 residues. Trimming pared 8 bases from V and 7 bases from J, leaving 14 bases between. CDR3 protein: CASLASRGEAFF. The CDR3 DNA reads as TGTGCCAGCCTGGCATCCAGGGGTGAAGCTTTCTTT.

CDR3 sequence reads: CASSPGLDETQYF. CDR3 nucleotides: TGTGCCAGCTCACCGGGACTAGACGAGACCCAGTACTTC. The chain combines TRBV18 with TRBJ2-5, with 8 bases lining up with TRBD2. The ends lost 3 bases at V and 5 bases at J; junction bases unmatched: 2. There are 13 residues in the CDR3. Per the germline V gene, CDR1 is KGHSH and CDR2 is LQKENI.